Following are 25 T cell receptor beta chains from one sample sequenced in a study of blood T cells in healthy people across ages. With a J-beta primer mix and a sample-barcoded 5' primer, a second PCR ran roughly 6 to 11 cycles. TCRdb ran MiXCR on the 5' RACE reads and lists one entry per CDR3 protein. The sample shows about 1 million distinct CDR3 sequences, under 55% of them seen only once. The sequenced sample was blood. The source of these receptors is a woman in her sixties in good health.

The chain couples TRBV6-2 or TRBV6-3 to TRBJ2-1, with TRBD1 matching 7 bases. The CDR3 totals 14 residues. The junction had 5 bases not matched to a gene; V was cut back by 7 bases and J by 2 bases. Germline lookup yields CDR1 MNHEY and CDR2 SVGEGT. The CDR3: CASIGTAAYNEQFF. DNA of the CDR3: TGTGCCAGCATAGGGACAGCCGCCTACAATGAGCAGTTCTTC.

This chain joins TRBV9 and TRBJ2-1, with TRBD1 identical over 8 bases. Germline CDR1 is SGDLS and CDR2 is YYNGEE. This CDR3 is 14 amino acids long. V lost 3 bases, J lost 8 bases, and 7 bases stayed unmatched. The CDR3 reads CASSGRTGFDEQFF. In nucleotides, the CDR3 is TGTGCCAGCAGCGGTAGGACAGGGTTCGATGAGCAGTTCTTC.

The table lists this clonotype with a count of one. One base away lies a much larger clone, so this may be a sequencing read error. CDR3 in DNA: TGCAGCGTTGAAGAGGGGGACCGCCGGTACTTC. It is translated as CSVEEGDRRYF. The chain joins TRBV29-1 to TRBJ2-7, with D perhaps TRBD1 or TRBD2 (5 bases each). CDR3 length equals 11 residues. V gave up 0 bases and J gave up 12 bases, with 12 bases separating them. Germline CDR1 SQVTM, CDR2 ANQGSEA.

The chain joins TRBV3-1 to TRBJ2-5; 7 bases match TRBD2. V lost 6 bases to trimming and J lost 2 bases; unmatched junction nucleotides: 6. Germline CDR1 reads LGHDT; CDR2 reads YNNKEL (reference sequence). This CDR3 spans 14 amino acids. The CDR3 protein is CASRAGREQETQYF. The CDR3 DNA reads TGTGCCAGCAGAGCGGGGCGGGAACAAGAGACCCAGTACTTC.

The gene calls are TRBV5-1 and TRBJ2-7; D is unresolved. The V end lost 5 bases, the J end lost 0 bases, and 9 bases lay between the germline ends. The CDR3 covers 13 residues. CDR1 and CDR2 from the germline V gene are SGHRS and YFSETQ. In DNA, the CDR3 is TGCGCCAGCAGGCTACAGTCCTCCTACGAGCAGTACTTC. This gives the protein CASRLQSSYEQYF.

This clonotype was counted between two and nine times. This rearrangement joins TRBV9 to TRBJ2-1, with 12 bases aligning to TRBD2. The V gene's germline CDR1 is SGDLS and CDR2 YYNGEE. J lost 0 bases, V lost 3 bases, and 7 bases had no gene match. The CDR3 runs to 18 residues. CDR3 in amino acids: CASSGGLAGLSSYNEQFF. In DNA form, the CDR3 reads TGTGCCAGCAGCGGCGGACTAGCGGGGCTCAGCTCCTACAATGAGCAGTTCTTC.

This chain links TRBV20-1 with TRBJ2-7; 8 bases are a match to TRBD1. The junction had 9 bases not matched to a gene; V was cut back by 3 bases and J by 2 bases. The CDR3 extends over 15 amino acids. Germline V gives CDR1 DFQATT, CDR2 SNEGSKA (reference sequence). The DNA for the CDR3 is TGCAGTGCTAGCCGACCAGGACAGGGAACCTACGAGCAGTACTTC. Protein: CSASRPGQGTYEQYF.

The rearrangement joins TRBV7-9 to TRBJ2-5; perhaps TRBD2 as D (5 bases). This CDR3 contains 13 residues. Germline CDR1 and CDR2: SEHNR and FQNEAQ (reference sequence). Deletions cut 0 bases from V and 11 bases from J, with 13 bases between. The CDR3 nucleotides read TGTGCCAGCAGCTTAGCAGGAGGCTACGGGCAGTACTTC. Amino acid sequence: CASSLAGGYGQYF.

The chain couples TRBV20-1 to TRBJ1-6; perhaps TRBD1 as D (5 bases). V was trimmed by 3 bases and J by 6 bases, leaving 9 bases between them. The CDR3 covers 13 residues. The germline V gene has CDR1 DFQATT and CDR2 SNEGSKA (reference sequence). DNA for the CDR3: TGCAGTGCTAGGGGGGACGTTAATTCACCCCTCCACTTT. Translating it yields CSARGDVNSPLHF.

V is TRBV20-1 and J is TRBJ1-4; D gene unclear. Germline-derived CDR1 and CDR2 are DFQATT and SNEGSKA (reference sequence). This CDR3 is built from 11 residues. V gave up 1 base and J gave up 7 bases, with 4 bases separating them. CDR3 sequence reads: CSARGPEKLFF. The CDR3 coding sequence is TGCAGTGCTAGAGGCCCTGAAAAACTGTTTTTT.

The chain joins TRBV5-1 to TRBJ1-1; 8 bases align to TRBD1. This CDR3 is 16 amino acids long. The V gene's germline CDR1 is SGHRS and CDR2 YFSETQ. V lost 4 bases, J lost 1 base, and 9 bases stayed unmatched. The CDR3 loop reads CASSPGQAHGNTEAFF. The CDR3 nucleotides are TGCGCCAGCAGCCCGGGACAGGCTCATGGGAACACTGAAGCTTTCTTT.

V is TRBV2 and J is TRBJ2-3; 8 bases fit TRBD1. The ends lost 7 bases at V and 2 bases at J; junction bases unmatched: 8. Germline loops: CDR1 SNHLY, CDR2 FYNNEI. CDR3 length equals 15 residues. DNA for the CDR3: TGTGCCAGCACAATACAGGGGGTTAACACAGATACGCAGTATTTT. Its translation: CASTIQGVNTDTQYF.

J is TRBJ2-1 and V is TRBV7-2, with 12 bases fitting TRBD2. This CDR3 region has 17 residues. V dropped 3 bases and J dropped 4; count of bases not matched to a gene: 7. Germline lookup yields CDR1 SGHTA and CDR2 FQGNSA. The CDR3 DNA sequence: TGTGCCAGCAGCTTGGCCCTAGCGGGAGGGCCGTACAATGAGCAGTTCTTC. As protein: CASSLALAGGPYNEQFF.

A remark on this clonotype: The junction shows a germline mismatch at one end, possibly a read error. The chain combines TRBV10-3 with TRBJ2-3; unclear D gene. Germline CDR1 reads ENHRY; CDR2 reads SYGVKD. The CDR3 is 12 amino acids. CDR3 in DNA: TGTGCCATCAGTGTGACGCGAGATGCGCAGTATTTT. Protein: CAISVTRDAQYF.

This clonotype was seen more than once but under ten times. V gene TRBV2 combines with J gene TRBJ2-5; a possible D gene is TRBD2 (6 bases). This CDR3 region has 13 residues. Trimming stripped 3 bases from V and 5 bases from J, with 10 bases between. Germline V CDR1 and CDR2: SNHLY, FYNNEI. The CDR3 DNA sequence: TGTGCCAGCAGTGATGTGAGCGGGGAGACCCAGTACTTC. Translated, it gives CASSDVSGETQYF.

About this clonotype itself: Germline and junction disagree at one end, which may indicate a read error. The rearrangement links TRBV18 to TRBJ2-4; TRBD2 agrees at 10 bases. The CDR3 length is 14 residues. Germline V gene sequence: CDR1 KGHSH, CDR2 LQKENI. Here the CDR3 reads CGSSSASGSLEQYF. CDR3 coding DNA: TGTGGCAGCTCTTCGGCTAGCGGGAGTTTGGAGCAGTACTTC.

This sequence joins TRBV20-1 and TRBJ2-5, with TRBD2 matching over 12 bases. The germline V gene has CDR1 DFQATT and CDR2 SNEGSKA (reference sequence). V shed 4 bases, J shed 11 bases, and the junction held 8 bases outside the gene matches. This CDR3 is 13 amino acids long. The CDR3 nucleotides are TGCAGTGCTACTAGCGGGAGGGCCAATGAGCAGTACTTC. Its translation: CSATSGRANEQYF.

Note on this clonotype: A much larger clone is a single base away; this may be a read error. V and J are TRBV27 and TRBJ2-5, with 7 positions matching TRBD1. Per the germline V gene, CDR1 is MNHEY and CDR2 is SMNVEV (reference sequence). The junction had 20 bases not matched to a gene; V was cut back by 5 bases and J by 11 bases. The CDR3 runs 16 residues. CDR3 bases: TGTGCCAGCAGTCCCACCTACTCCTGGATGACCAGGGGGCAGTACTTC. It translates to CASSPTYSWMTRGQYF.

The chain carries TRBV6-5 and TRBJ2-1, with D perhaps being TRBD1 or TRBD2 (6 bases each). CDR1 is MNHEY and CDR2 is SVGAGI in the germline V gene. The ends were cut back, 2 bases at V and 7 bases at J, with 12 bases in the middle. This CDR3 has 14 amino acids. The CDR3 spells CASSYNKGGNEQFF. The CDR3 coding sequence is TGTGCCAGCAGTTACAACAAGGGGGGAAATGAGCAGTTCTTC.

In its sample, this clonotype was seen a few times. The rearrangement links TRBV7-9 to TRBJ2-4; 9 bases are shared with TRBD1. V was pared by 5 bases and J by 13 bases, with 12 bases of the junction left unmatched. Germline assignment: CDR1 SEHNR and CDR2 FQNEAQ (reference sequence). CDR3 length equals 14 residues. The CDR3, as DNA: TGTGCCAGCAGCCCTAGACAGGGGGTCGGGGAGCAGTACTTC. It encodes CASSPRQGVGEQYF.

Notes on this clonotype: One junction end does not reproduce the germline sequence, and a read error may be involved. The chain carries TRBV7-9 and TRBJ1-1; D possibly corresponds to TRBD1 (5 bases). The CDR3 consists of 12 residues. From germline, CDR1 is SEHNR and CDR2 FQNEAQ (reference sequence). Here the CDR3 reads CASSSGLPEAFF. The CDR3 DNA reads TGCGCCAGCAGCTCAGGGCTCCCTGAAGCTTTCTTT.

The genes are TRBV29-1 and TRBJ2-7, with 7 positions matching TRBD2. The V segment lost 1 base and the J segment 7 bases; nucleotides outside the gene matches: 10. From germline, CDR1 is SQVTM and CDR2 ANQGSEA. This CDR3 is built from 14 residues. The CDR3 here is CSVEGAGAGNEQYF. CDR3 DNA: TGCAGCGTTGAAGGTGCGGGAGCGGGAAATGAGCAGTACTTC.

A word on this clonotype: A junction end diverges from the germline sequence, so it may reflect a read error. This chain links TRBV15 with TRBJ2-1, with D unresolved. The V gene's germline CDR1 is LNHNV and CDR2 YYDKDF (reference sequence). The CDR3 consists of 12 residues. CDR3 sequence reads: CATSRDRTGQFF. The CDR3 DNA reads as TGTGCCACCAGCAGAGACAGGACCGGGCAGTTTTTC.

The chain carries TRBV7-8 and TRBJ1-2; TRBD1 is a possible D gene (6 bases). In germline, CDR1 is SGHVS, CDR2 FQNEAQ. V shed 5 bases and J shed 5 bases, with 15 bases lying between them. The CDR3 has 14 residues. The CDR3 DNA sequence: TGTGCCAGCAGCCCAACAGGACAGAAGTATGGCTACACCTTC. It yields the protein CASSPTGQKYGYTF. Drawing the rest from reference TRBV7-8 and TRBJ1-2, the complete variable domain is GAGVSQSPRYKVAKRGQDVALRCDPISGHVSLFWYQQALGQGPEFLTYFQNEAQLDKSGLPSDRFFAERPEGSVSTLKIQRTQQEDSAVYLCASSPTGQKYGYTFGSGTRLTVV.

J is TRBJ2-3 and V is TRBV10-3; 11 positions agree with TRBD1. The germline V gene has CDR1 ENHRY and CDR2 SYGVKD. The CDR3 consists of 15 residues. The ends lost 4 bases at V and 3 bases at J; junction bases unmatched: 3. The CDR3 DNA reads TGTGCCATCAGTGCCGGACAGGGGGCAACAGATACGCAGTATTTT. It is translated as CAISAGQGATDTQYF.